This entry is about one TCR beta chain. The antigen this receptor binds is unknown. There are no base qualities to consult, and no much larger clone falls within one base. The data were obtained in a study of cytotoxic CD8 clonotypes in ibrutinib-treated CLL (dated by TCRdb to the early 2020s). As for the study more broadly: In this cohort, approximately 14 patients were treatment-naive and 11 to 12 were relapsed/refractory, while approximately 18 had unmutated IGHV. Partial responses were observed in roughly 24 patients and complete responses in 2; after a median follow-up of 68 months, remission was maintained in 15 or so patients and progression was observed in approximately 12. Samples at response were collected after a median of roughly twelve months of treatment, with a range of about 6 to 36 months. An average of 255,043 productive templates and around 100,000 productive rearrangements was obtained per sample. Of the approximately 90 people in the trial, 25 to 30 had longitudinal samples available. Cryopreserved peripheral blood mononuclear cells were collected before treatment, at response, and at either disease progression or sustained remission. Every remission and progressive disease sample was obtained while ibrutinib was still being received by the patients. Overall study results and their limits: Baseline clonality exceeded that of age-matched healthy donors and correlated strongly with circulating CD8+ T-cell counts. Public clonotypes were found to be uncommon and were observed to contract or remain stable during treatment; the increase in clonality was shown to reflect expansion of private clonotypes at ibrutinib response. Clonality increased at ibrutinib response, stayed stable in sustained remission, and fell back toward baseline at progression. Sampling times were not matched between sustained-remission and progressing patients, and lymph node repertoires were not studied.

The goal of deep resolution MiSeq sequencing was a depth between 1 in 1 million and 1 in 200,000 T cells, and coverage averaged 10x per clonotype. The immunoSEQ hsTCRB Kit was used to generate TCR beta libraries. Turning to the authors' computational methods: Data were analyzed with ImmunoSEQ Data Assistant and ImmunoSEQ Analyzer, with V, D and J genes assigned per IMGT definitions. Clonality was computed as one minus normalized Shannon entropy of productive rearrangement frequencies, ranging from 0 to 1. Only overrepresented clonotypes making up at least 0.05% of the repertoire of each patient were included in the public clonotype analysis. Some twelve repertoires from age-matched healthy donors, obtained from immuneACCESS, served as clonality controls. As stored in TCRdb, this immuneACCESS dataset retains in-frame rearrangements with V and J assigned. A fraction of the clones does not appear; measured against another copy, unresolved V genes explain less than half of the discrepancy, and the remainder lacks a known reason. V and J calls and clone size are as listed in that table; D and trimming were resolved from the DNA. The sample data list roughly 200,000 clones, and 70% to 75% of these were observed just once. The ten largest make up 5.5% to 7% of the sample.

The label giving this sample's time point can be read as: roughly 12 months on ibrutinib. Around 2 micrograms of genomic DNA were extracted from cryopreserved PBMCs for TCR beta library preparation. Longitudinal blood samples from CLL patients on ibrutinib monotherapy were analyzed using high-throughput TCR beta sequencing. The patients took part in an open-label, single-center phase 2 trial of ibrutinib monotherapy. CDR1 and CDR2 are read off the germline V gene as SGHDT and YYEEEE. The CDR3 holds 16 amino acids from the cysteine to the phenylalanine. Only the CDR3 region is kept as DNA, spanning 48 bases read in frame from base 1. V was cut back by 4 bases and J by 0 bases, leaving a gap of 11 bases between them.

Source: PBMCs, taken after 12 months of ibrutinib treatment. This TCR came from a human donor with chronic lymphocytic leukemia. In this chain, TRBV5-6 is recombined with TRBJ2-6, and perhaps TRBD2 as D gene, on 6 matching bases. The CDR3 region reads CASSGGTVSGANVLTF. In nucleotides, the sequence is TGTGCCAGCAGCGGAGGGACGGTCTCTGGGGCCAACGTCCTGACTTTC.